One and the same sample provided the 8 T cell receptor beta chains below, sequenced in a study of a mutant IDH1 vaccine in newly diagnosed glioma. No antigen has been identified for these receptors. Data came from immunoSEQ multiplex PCR; TCRdb stores just in-frame clones and leaves some out. The table records tens of thousands of clones, roughly 68% of them present only once. Time point here: week 35, safety follow-up. The vaccine gave 300 ug of a 20-mer mutant IDH1 peptide subcutaneously per dose. The sequencing here drew on PBMCs, taken from a glioma patient whose treatment included an IDH1 peptide vaccine. The receptors were gathered from a man aged 50-60 years with glioma.

This rearrangement joins TRBV28 to TRBJ2-7; D is undetermined. The ends were cut back, 7 bases at V and 6 bases at J, with 13 bases in the middle. The CDR3 sequence is 12 residues long. Germline values: CDR1 MDHEN, CDR2 SYDVKM. CDR3 nucleotides: TGTGCCAGCAACGAGGACCCCTCCGAGCAGTACTTC. It yields the protein CASNEDPSEQYF.

This clone was found a few times. J is TRBJ2-1 and V is TRBV29-1; the match to TRBD1 covers 10 bases. The CDR3 sequence is 16 residues long. Germline loops: CDR1 SQVTM, CDR2 ANQGSEA. V gave up 2 bases and J gave up 0 bases; unmatched junction bases: 4. The CDR3 loop reads CSVESDRGFSYNEQFF. The CDR3 DNA follows: TGCAGCGTTGAATCGGACAGGGGGTTCTCCTACAATGAGCAGTTCTTC.

The chain employs TRBV30 and TRBJ2-7, with D perhaps given as TRBD1 or TRBD2 (6 bases each). The germline V and J ends were trimmed by 2 bases and 3 bases, with 23 bases remaining between them. The germline gives CDR1 GTSNPN, CDR2 SVGIG (reference sequence). This CDR3 has 17 amino acids. The CDR3 DNA reads as TGTGCCTGGAGTAGAGCGGCGGGGTACAGGGCCGACTACGAGCAGTACTTC. This gives the protein CAWSRAAGYRADYEQYF.

The rearrangement joins TRBV6-5 to TRBJ2-7; a weak D match, TRBD1 (6 bases). CDR1 is MNHEY and CDR2 is SVGAGI in the germline V gene. With 4 bases removed from V and 3 bases from J, the gap between germline ends came to 13 bases. The CDR3 covers 14 residues. The CDR3 region has the DNA TGTGCCAGCAGTTCGGGGACAAATGGCTACGAGCAGTACTTC. This codes for CASSSGTNGYEQYF.

This clone has a handful of counts. The chain uses TRBV19 and TRBJ2-3; 8 nucleotides line up with TRBD2. Looked up from germline, CDR1 is LNHDA and CDR2 is SQIVND (reference sequence). The ends lost 6 bases at V and 2 bases at J; junction bases unmatched: 10. CDR3 length equals 16 residues. CDR3 in amino acids: CASRGVASGSTDTQYF. The CDR3 DNA is TGTGCCAGTAGGGGGGTGGCTAGCGGGTCCACAGATACGCAGTATTTT.

Concerning this clone itself: The same CDR3 is also encoded by other DNA sequences in this sample. The chain employs TRBV6-5 and TRBJ1-5; tentatively, D is TRBD1 (5 bases). The germline V gene encodes CDR1 MNHEY and CDR2 SVGAGI. The length of the CDR3 is 15 residues. The germline V and J ends were trimmed by 0 bases and 1 base, with 7 bases remaining between them. The CDR3: CASSYSRVSNQPQHF. The CDR3 nucleotides are TGTGCCAGCAGTTACTCCAGGGTGAGCAATCAGCCCCAGCATTTT.

The J gene is TRBJ2-1, the V gene TRBV25-1, with TRBD1 matching over 8 bases. Germline lookup yields CDR1 MGHDK and CDR2 SYGVNS. This CDR3 is built from 13 residues. V shed 7 bases, J shed 9 bases, and the junction held 8 bases outside the gene matches. The CDR3 loop is CASTPRGPSEQFF. CDR3 nucleotide sequence: TGTGCCAGCACCCCCAGGGGGCCCAGTGAGCAGTTCTTC.

The chain couples TRBV7-9 to TRBJ1-4; no firm D call. V was pared by 3 bases and J by 5 bases, with 7 bases between. The CDR3 is 13 residues long. Germline-derived CDR1 and CDR2 are SEHNR and FQNEAQ (reference sequence). As DNA, the CDR3 is TGTGCCAGCAGCTTGCGGCAGAATGAAAAACTGTTTTTT. Translating gives CASSLRQNEKLFF.